The sequence of this TCR beta chain was determined in a study of blood T cell repertoires in COVID-19. Looking at the study overall: Researchers got acute and convalescent COVID-19 samples from the United States, Italy and Spain.

V was trimmed by 10 bases and J by 0 bases, leaving 9 bases between them. The CDR3 length is 12 residues. Germline CDR1 MDHEN, CDR2 SYDVKM. Methods used by the authors: The authors estimated nucleated cell counts from reference gene primer amplification. The method was immunoSEQ multiplex PCR; TCRdb's version includes in-frame clones alone and lacks a portion of them. That table furnishes V, J and clone size, whereas the DNA furnished D and trimming. Of more than 100,000 clones detected, about 90% appear once; the ten largest clones hold 0.88%. The V gene is TRBV28, the J gene TRBJ1-1; no firm D call. This clonotype originated in a woman aged 50 to 65 with active or convalescent COVID-19. Sequences were obtained from peripheral blood. CDR3 DNA: TGTGCCACCCTATCTTTGAACACTGAAGCTTTCTTT. Its protein is CATLSLNTEAFF.